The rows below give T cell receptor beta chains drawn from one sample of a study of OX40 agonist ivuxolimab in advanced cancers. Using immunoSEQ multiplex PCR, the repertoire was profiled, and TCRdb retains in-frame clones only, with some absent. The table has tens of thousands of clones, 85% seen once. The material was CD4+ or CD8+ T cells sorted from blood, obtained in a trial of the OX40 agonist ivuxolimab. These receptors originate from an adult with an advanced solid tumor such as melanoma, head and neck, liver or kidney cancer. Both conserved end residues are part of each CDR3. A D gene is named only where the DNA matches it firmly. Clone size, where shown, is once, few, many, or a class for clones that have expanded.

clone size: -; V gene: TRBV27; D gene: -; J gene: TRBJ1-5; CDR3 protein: CASSFRTGFNQPQHF; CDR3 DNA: TGTGCCAGCAGTTTCCGTACAGGATTCAATCAGCCCCAGCATTTT
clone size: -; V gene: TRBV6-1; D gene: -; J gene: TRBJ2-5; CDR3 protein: CASSDRVRETQYF; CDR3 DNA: TGTGCCAGCAGTGACAGGGTGAGAGAGACCCAGTACTTC
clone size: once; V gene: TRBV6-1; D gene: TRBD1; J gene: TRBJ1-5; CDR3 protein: CASSEARTGVWSNQPQHF; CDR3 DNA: TGTGCCAGCAGTGAAGCGAGGACAGGGGTGTGGAGCAATCAGCCCCAGCATTTT
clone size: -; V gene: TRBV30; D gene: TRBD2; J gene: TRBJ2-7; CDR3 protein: CAWNPAGAYEQYF; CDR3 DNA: TGTGCCTGGAATCCGGCGGGGGCCTACGAGCAGTACTTC
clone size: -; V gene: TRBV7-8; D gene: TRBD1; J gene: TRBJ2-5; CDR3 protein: CASSLAGQPQETQYF; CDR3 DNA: TGTGCCAGCAGCTTAGCGGGACAGCCCCAAGAGACCCAGTACTTC
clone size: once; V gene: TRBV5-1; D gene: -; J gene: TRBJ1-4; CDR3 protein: CASSPATNEKLFF; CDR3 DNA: TGCGCCAGCAGCCCGGCAACTAATGAAAAACTGTTTTTT
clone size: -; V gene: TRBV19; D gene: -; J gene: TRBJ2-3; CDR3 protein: CASSIATGAWKDTQYF; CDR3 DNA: TGTGCCAGTAGTATTGCGACTGGGGCTTGGAAAGATACGCAGTATTTT
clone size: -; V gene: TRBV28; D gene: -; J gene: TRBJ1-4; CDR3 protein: CASFPGTLNEKLFF; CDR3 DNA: TGTGCCAGCTTTCCCGGGACATTAAATGAAAAACTGTTTTTT
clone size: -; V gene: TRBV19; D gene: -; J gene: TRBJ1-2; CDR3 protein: CASSAPSPNYGYTF; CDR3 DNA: TGTGCCAGTAGTGCCCCCAGTCCTAACTATGGCTACACCTTC
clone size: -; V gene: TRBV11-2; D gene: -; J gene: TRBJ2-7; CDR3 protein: CASSLQYEQYF; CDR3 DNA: TGTGCCAGCAGCCTTCAATACGAGCAGTACTTC
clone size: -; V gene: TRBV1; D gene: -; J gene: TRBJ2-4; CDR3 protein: CTIHSRGTSGGSAQYF; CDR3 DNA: TGCACCATTCATTCTCGAGGGACTAGCGGGGGTTCGGCTCAGTACTTC
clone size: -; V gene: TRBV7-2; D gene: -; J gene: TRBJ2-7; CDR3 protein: CASSTPGPRGEQYF; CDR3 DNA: TGTGCCAGCAGCACACCGGGACCCCGCGGGGAGCAGTACTTC
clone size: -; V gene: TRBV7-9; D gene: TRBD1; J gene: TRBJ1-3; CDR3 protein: CASSADRVAGNTIYF; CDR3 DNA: TGTGCCAGCAGCGCGGACAGGGTTGCTGGAAACACCATATATTTT
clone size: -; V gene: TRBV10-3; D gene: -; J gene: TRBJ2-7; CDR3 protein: CAISSSQGRGTYEQYF; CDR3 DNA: TGTGCCATCAGTTCTTCCCAGGGCAGGGGAACGTACGAGCAGTACTTC
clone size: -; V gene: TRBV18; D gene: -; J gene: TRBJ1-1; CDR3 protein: CASSKDRNTEAFF; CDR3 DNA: TGTGCCAGCTCAAAGGACAGGAACACTGAAGCTTTCTTT
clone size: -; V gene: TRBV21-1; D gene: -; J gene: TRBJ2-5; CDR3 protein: CASITGTGGGETQYF; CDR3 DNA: TGTGCCAGCATTACCGGGACAGGGGGCGGAGAGACCCAGTACTTC
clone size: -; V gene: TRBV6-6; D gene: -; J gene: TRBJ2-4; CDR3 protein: CASSPQGAIQYF; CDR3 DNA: TGTGCCAGCAGTCCGCAGGGCGCCATTCAGTACTTC
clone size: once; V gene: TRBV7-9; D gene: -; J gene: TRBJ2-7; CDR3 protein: CASSLSVGAVGERQYF; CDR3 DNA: TGTGCCAGCAGCTTATCGGTGGGGGCTGTGGGGGAGCGGCAGTACTTC
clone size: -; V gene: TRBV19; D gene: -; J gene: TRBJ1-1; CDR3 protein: CASSQTPGASEAFF; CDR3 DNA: TGTGCCAGTAGTCAAACTCCAGGTGCCTCTGAAGCTTTCTTT
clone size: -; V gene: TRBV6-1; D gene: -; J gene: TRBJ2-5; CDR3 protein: CASSGRQSRGETQYF; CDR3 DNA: TGTGCCAGCAGTGGTCGACAGTCAAGGGGAGAGACCCAGTACTTC
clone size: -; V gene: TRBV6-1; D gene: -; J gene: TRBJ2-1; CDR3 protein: CASSGGGGQTYNEQFF; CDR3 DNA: TGTGCCAGCAGTGGTGGAGGGGGCCAGACCTACAATGAGCAGTTCTTC
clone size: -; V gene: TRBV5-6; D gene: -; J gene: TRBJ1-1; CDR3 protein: CASSFGGNTEAFF; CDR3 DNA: TGTGCCAGCAGCTTCGGAGGGAACACTGAAGCTTTCTTT
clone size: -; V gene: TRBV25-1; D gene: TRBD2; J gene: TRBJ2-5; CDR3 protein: CASSGLAGVGETQYF; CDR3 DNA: TGTGCCAGCAGTGGACTAGCGGGAGTAGGCGAGACCCAGTACTTC
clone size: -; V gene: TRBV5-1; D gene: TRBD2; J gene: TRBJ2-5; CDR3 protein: CASSGGASGETQYF; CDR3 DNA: TGCGCCAGCAGCGGAGGGGCTAGCGGAGAGACCCAGTACTTC
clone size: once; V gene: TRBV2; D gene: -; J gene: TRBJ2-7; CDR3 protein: CAIPTGRAYEQYF; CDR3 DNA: TGTGCCATCCCGACAGGTAGAGCCTACGAGCAGTACTTC
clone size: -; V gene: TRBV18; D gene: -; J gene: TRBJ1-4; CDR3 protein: CASSLQPQYLGEKLFF; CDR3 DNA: TGTGCCAGCTCACTACAACCACAGTATTTGGGTGAAAAACTGTTTTTT
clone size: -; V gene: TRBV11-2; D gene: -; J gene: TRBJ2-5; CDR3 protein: CASSLGDRLARTQYF; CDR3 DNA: TGTGCCAGCAGCTTAGGAGACAGGCTTGCAAGGACCCAGTACTTC
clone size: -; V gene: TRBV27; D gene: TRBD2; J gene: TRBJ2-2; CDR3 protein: CASSFISSGRAVNGELFF; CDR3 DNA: TGTGCCAGCAGTTTCATTTCTAGCGGGAGGGCCGTTAACGGGGAGCTGTTTTTT
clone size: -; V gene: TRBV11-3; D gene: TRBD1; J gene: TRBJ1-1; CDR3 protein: CASSRSGTEAEAFF; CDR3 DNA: TGTGCCAGCAGTCGGTCAGGGACAGAAGCTGAAGCTTTCTTT
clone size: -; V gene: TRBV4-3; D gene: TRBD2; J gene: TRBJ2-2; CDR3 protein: CASSQDRAGAGTGELFF; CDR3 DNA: TGCGCCAGCAGCCAAGATAGGGCGGGAGCGGGGACCGGGGAGCTGTTTTTT
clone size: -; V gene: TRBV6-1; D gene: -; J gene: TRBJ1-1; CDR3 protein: CASSSRGTEAFF; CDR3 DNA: TGTGCCAGCAGCTCCAGGGGCACTGAAGCTTTCTTT
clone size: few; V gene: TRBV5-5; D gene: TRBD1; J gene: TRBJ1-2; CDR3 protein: CASSIGPGTAMNYGYTF; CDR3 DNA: TGTGCCAGCAGCATAGGCCCCGGGACAGCGATGAACTATGGCTACACCTTC
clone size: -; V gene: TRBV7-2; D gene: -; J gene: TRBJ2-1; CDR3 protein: CASRQDRSSYNEQFF; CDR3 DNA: TGTGCCAGCAGGCAAGACAGGAGCTCCTACAATGAGCAGTTCTTC
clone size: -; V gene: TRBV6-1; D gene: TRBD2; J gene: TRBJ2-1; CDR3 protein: CASSAGTSGGGEQFF; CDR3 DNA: TGTGCCAGCAGCGCCGGGACTAGCGGGGGTGGTGAGCAGTTCTTC
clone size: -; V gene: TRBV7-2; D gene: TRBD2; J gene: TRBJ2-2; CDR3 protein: CASSGPGLAGFTGELFF; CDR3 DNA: TGTGCCAGCAGCGGACCGGGACTAGCGGGGTTCACCGGGGAGCTGTTTTTT
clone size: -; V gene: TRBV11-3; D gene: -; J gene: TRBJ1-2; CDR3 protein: CASSLGDIYGYTF; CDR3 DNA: TGTGCCAGCAGCTTAGGGGACATTTATGGCTACACCTTC
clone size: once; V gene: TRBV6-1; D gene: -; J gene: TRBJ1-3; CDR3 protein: CASSEGRQRQVGNTIYF; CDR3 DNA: TGTGCCAGCAGTGAGGGCAGACAGAGGCAAGTCGGAAACACCATATATTTT
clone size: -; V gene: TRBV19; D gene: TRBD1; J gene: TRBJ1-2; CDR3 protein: CASSQQGAMGYGYTF; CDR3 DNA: TGTGCCAGTAGTCAACAGGGGGCGATGGGCTATGGCTACACCTTC
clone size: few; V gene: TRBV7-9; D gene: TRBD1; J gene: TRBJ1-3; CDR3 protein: CASSTGTAGNTIYF; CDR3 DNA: TGTGCCAGCAGCACCGGGACAGCTGGAAACACCATATATTTT
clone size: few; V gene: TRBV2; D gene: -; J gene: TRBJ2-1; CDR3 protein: CASSADREQFF; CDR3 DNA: TGTGCCAGCAGTGCAGACAGGGAGCAGTTCTTC
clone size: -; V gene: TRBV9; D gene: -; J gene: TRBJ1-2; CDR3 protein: CASSVDAGGYTF; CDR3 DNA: TGTGCCAGCAGCGTAGACGCGGGAGGCTACACCTTC
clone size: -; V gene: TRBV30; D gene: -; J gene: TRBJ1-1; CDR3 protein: CAWSAPRGGAEAFF; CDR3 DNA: TGTGCCTGGAGTGCCCCCAGGGGAGGGGCTGAAGCTTTCTTT
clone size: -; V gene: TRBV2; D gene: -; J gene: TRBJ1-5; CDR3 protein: CASRGTERQPQHF; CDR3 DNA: TGTGCCAGCAGGGGGACCGAGCGTCAGCCCCAGCATTTT
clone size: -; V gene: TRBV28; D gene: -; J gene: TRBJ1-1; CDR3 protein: CASSLGGANTEAFF; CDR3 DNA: TGTGCCAGCAGTTTAGGGGGGGCAAACACTGAAGCTTTCTTT
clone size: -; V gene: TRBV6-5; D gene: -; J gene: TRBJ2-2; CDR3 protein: CASSLNGRGGELFF; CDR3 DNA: TGTGCCAGCAGCCTTAACGGGAGAGGCGGGGAGCTGTTTTTT
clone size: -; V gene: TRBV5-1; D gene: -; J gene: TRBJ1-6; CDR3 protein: CASSPDPPRTPLHF; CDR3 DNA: TGCGCCAGCAGCCCGGACCCCCCAAGGACACCCCTCCACTTT
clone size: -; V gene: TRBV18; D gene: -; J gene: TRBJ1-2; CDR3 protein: CASSRTGAVYGYTF; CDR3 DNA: TGTGCCAGCTCCCGAACCGGGGCCGTCTATGGCTACACCTTC
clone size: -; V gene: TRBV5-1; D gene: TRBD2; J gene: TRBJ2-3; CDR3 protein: CASSLAPLAGVADTQYF; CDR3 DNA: TGCGCCAGCAGCTTGGCCCCCCTAGCGGGAGTGGCAGATACGCAGTATTTT
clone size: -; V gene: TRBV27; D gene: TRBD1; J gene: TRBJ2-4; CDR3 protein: CASSARDRGQQTKNIQYF; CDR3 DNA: TGTGCCAGCAGTGCCCGGGACAGGGGGCAACAGACCAAAAACATTCAGTACTTC
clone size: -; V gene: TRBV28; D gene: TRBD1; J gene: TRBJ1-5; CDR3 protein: CASSSGQGGYSNQPQHF; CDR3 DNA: TGTGCCAGCAGTTCCGGACAGGGGGGTTATAGCAATCAGCCCCAGCATTTT
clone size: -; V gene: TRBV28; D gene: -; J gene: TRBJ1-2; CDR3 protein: CASSSLKSSYTF; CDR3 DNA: TGTGCCAGCAGTTCCTTGAAGTCCAGCTACACCTTC
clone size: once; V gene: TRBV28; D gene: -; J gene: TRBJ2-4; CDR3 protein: CASSVAGANRKYF; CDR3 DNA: TGTGCCAGCAGTGTCGCCGGGGCCAATCGGAAGTACTTC
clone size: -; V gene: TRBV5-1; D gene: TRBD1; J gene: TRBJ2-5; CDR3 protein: CASSLSGTGKETQYF; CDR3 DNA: TGCGCCAGCAGCTTGTCTGGGACAGGGAAAGAGACCCAGTACTTC
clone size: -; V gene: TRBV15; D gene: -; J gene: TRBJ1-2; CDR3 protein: CATSRVGGSYGYTF; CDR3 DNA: TGTGCCACCAGCAGAGTAGGGGGTTCCTACGGCTACACCTTC
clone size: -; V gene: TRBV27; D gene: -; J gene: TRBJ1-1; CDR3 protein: CASSFQGKSTEAFF; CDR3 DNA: TGTGCCAGCAGTTTCCAGGGAAAGAGCACTGAAGCTTTCTTT